The clone carrying this TCR beta chain was recorded a few times. Antigen specificity is unknown. The data belong to a study of T cells after posttransplantation cyclophosphamide. Study observations and caveats: Donor CD8+ memory clones often dominated recipient blood repertoires at later times. After PTCy, TRB diversity resembled that of CNI/methotrexate controls.

Sequencing used immunoSEQ multiplex PCR; TCRdb keeps in-frame clones, though not all of them. This table holds tens of thousands of clones with no singletons; the top ten claim roughly 2.1%. The sequencing sample was made of PBMCs. This sequence was found in a man aged 35-49 years in good health, CMV-negative, and a related stem cell transplant donor.

This chain's CDR3 is CASKGGATSYNEQFF. The CDR3 DNA is TGTGCCAGTAAAGGCGGGGCGACATCCTACAATGAGCAGTTCTTC. This sequence joins TRBV19 and TRBJ2-1; possibly TRBD2 for D (6 bases). The germline V gene encodes CDR1 LNHDA and CDR2 SQIVND (reference sequence). The V and J ends lost 7 bases and 1 base respectively, with 14 bases between them. The CDR3 consists of 15 residues.